This TCR beta chain was obtained from a study of blood T cells in healthy people across ages (dated by TCRdb to between 2014 and 2017). Regarding the study in general: In model experiments, roughly one uniquely barcoded TCR beta cDNA molecule per two T cells was captured by template switching. The study measured age-related changes in TCR beta repertoire diversity using deep sequencing normalized with unique cDNA molecular identifiers. Donors of different ages were randomly distributed across sequencing lanes to avoid experimental bias. The study analyzed two additional independent replicas of 1 million unique cDNA reads from the same blood draw for two donors, one aged 18 to 29 and one aged 80 or older. Four age groups were formed from the donors: young (average approximately 17 years), middle-aged (around 41), aged (approximately 60) and long-lived (more than 75). The paper as a whole reports these results and caveats: Donor CMV infection status was unknown, potentially confounding age-related changes in expanded clonotypes. Total diversity estimates from one million sequenced T cells were considered lower bounds and underestimates. The long-lived group showed more naive CD4+ T cells, fewer expanded clones and increased TCR diversity than the aged group, suggesting age selection. Observed TCR beta diversity per million T cells fell roughly linearly with age, and a significant reduction was already apparent by age around 44. Observed TCR beta diversity correlated strongly with the percentage of naive T cells measured by flow cytometry. Conclusive comparison of naive and antigen-experienced compartments was prevented by the profiling of bulk unsorted PBMCs.

This clonotype has more than one count but fewer than ten. No cognate antigen has been identified for it. No base quality information exists; no much larger clone differs at one position. The library was produced with 5' RACE. The reads were generated on an Illumina HiSeq 2500. The second PCR ran for about 6 to 11 cycles and used a J-beta primer mix along with a sample-barcoded 5' primer. A template-switch 5' adaptor carrying 12 random nucleotides introduced a unique molecular identifier onto each TCR beta cDNA molecule. Each sample yielded at least 2.5 million CDR3-containing paired-end reads. The Mint cDNA synthesis kit, primed by a TRBC-specific oligonucleotide, was used to synthesize first-strand cDNA from all RNA. After uracil-DNA glycosylase treatment, a first 18-cycle PCR used universal primers M1SS and BC2_uni_R on all cDNA. The study's own analysis went as follows. Normalization of each sample was performed by random selection of 1 million high-quality reads, each carrying a distinct molecular identifier. Instead of being binned into consensus sequences, reads with shared molecular identifiers were discarded. MiTCR, with a Q25 quality threshold and the strictest error-elimination algorithm, was used for CDR3 identification, clonotype clustering and error correction. Lower-bound total TCR beta diversity was estimated with a nonparametric unseen species model using Euler transformation. TCRdb reprocessing: public reads trimmed at Q25 with fastp, clones called with MiXCR, in-frame beta chains kept. Every distinct CDR3 protein forms one entry, paired with its most common genes and DNA. What appears here as the V and J calls and clone size reflects TCRdb's work, not the paper's. The sample yields over a million distinct CDR3 sequences; 42% were counted once. Of the sample, 7.9% falls within the top ten clones.

The CDR3 covers 13 residues, taking in both the cysteine and the phenylalanine. Here the CDR3 DNA is all that survives: 39 bases in frame from base 1. Germline trimming amounts to 8 bases on V and 6 bases on J, with 4 as the count of junction bases outside the gene matches. Sequences MNHEY (CDR1) and SVGAGI (CDR2) are obtained from the germline V gene. The donors were 40 or so Caucasian individuals from Russia, aged about 6 to 100 years, who were systemically healthy. Each donor gave roughly 9.5 milliliters of peripheral blood, collected into EDTA-treated Vacutainer tubes. Ficoll-Paque density-gradient centrifugation was used to isolate PBMCs, with at least 6 million per sample. Trizol reagent was used to extract total RNA from the PBMCs, yielding at least 6 micrograms per sample. The percentages of naive CD45RAhigh/CD27high T cells were determined by flow cytometry on a PBMC aliquot from every donor.

The chain was built from TRBV6-5 and TRBJ2-1, with 10 central nucleotides matching TRBD1. This receptor was taken from a woman aged 18-30 years in good health. The sequencing input was blood. DNA sequence: TGTGCCAGCCGGTGGACAGGGGGCAATGAGCAGTTCTTC. This is translated as CASRWTGGNEQFF.